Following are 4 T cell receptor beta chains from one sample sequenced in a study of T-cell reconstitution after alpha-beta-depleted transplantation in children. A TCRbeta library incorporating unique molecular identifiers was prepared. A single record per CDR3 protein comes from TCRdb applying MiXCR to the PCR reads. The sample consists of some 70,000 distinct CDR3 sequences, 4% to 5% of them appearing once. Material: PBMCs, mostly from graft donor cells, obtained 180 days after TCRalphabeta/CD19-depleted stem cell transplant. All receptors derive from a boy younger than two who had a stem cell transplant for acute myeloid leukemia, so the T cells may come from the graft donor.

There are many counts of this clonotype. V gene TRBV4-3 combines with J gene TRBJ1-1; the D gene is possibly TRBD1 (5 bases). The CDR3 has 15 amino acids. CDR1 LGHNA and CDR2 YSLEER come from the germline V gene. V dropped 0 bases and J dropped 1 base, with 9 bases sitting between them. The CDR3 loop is CASSQDWGGNTEAFF. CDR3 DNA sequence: TGCGCCAGCAGCCAAGATTGGGGGGGGAACACTGAAGCTTTCTTT.

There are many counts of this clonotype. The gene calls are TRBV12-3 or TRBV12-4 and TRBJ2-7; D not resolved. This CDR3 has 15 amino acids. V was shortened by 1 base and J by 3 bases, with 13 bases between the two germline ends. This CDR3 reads CASSLDLAANYEQYF. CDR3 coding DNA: TGTGCCAGCAGTTTAGATCTCGCGGCAAACTACGAGCAGTACTTC.

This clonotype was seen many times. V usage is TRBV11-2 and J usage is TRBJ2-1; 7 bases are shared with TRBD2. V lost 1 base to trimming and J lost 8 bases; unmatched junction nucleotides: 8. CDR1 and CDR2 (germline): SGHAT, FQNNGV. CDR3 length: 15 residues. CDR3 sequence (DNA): TGTGCCAGCAGCTTAGCCCCTTTTACTAGCGATGAGCAGTTCTTC. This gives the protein CASSLAPFTSDEQFF. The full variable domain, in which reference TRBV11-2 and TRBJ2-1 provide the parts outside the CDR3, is EAGVAQSPRYKIIEKRQSVAFWCNPISGHATLYWYQQILGQGPKLLIQFQNNGVVDDSQLPKDRFSAERLKGVDSTLKIQPAKLEDSAVYLCASSLAPFTSDEQFFGPGTRLTVL.

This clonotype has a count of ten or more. The CDR3 spells CASSFDVGGGRNEQFF. The CDR3 nucleotides are TGTGCCAGCAGCTTTGACGTGGGGGGCGGTCGGAATGAGCAGTTCTTC. V usage is TRBV11-2 and J usage is TRBJ2-1; D tentatively fits TRBD1 or TRBD2 (6 bases each). This CDR3 comprises 16 residues. V lost 3 bases to trimming and J lost 7 bases, with 19 bases between them. Germline CDR1 reads SGHAT; CDR2 reads FQNNGV.